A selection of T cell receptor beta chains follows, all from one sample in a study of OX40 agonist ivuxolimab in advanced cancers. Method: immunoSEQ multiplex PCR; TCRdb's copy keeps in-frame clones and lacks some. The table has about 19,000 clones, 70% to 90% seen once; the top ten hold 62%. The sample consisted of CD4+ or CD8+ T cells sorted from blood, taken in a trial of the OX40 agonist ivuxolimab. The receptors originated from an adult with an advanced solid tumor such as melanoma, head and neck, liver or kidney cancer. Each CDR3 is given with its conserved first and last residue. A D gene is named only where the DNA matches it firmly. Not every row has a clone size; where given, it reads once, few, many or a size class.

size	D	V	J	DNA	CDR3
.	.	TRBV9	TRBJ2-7	TGTGCCAGCAGCATGGACGGTTACGAGCAGTACTTC	CASSMDGYEQYF
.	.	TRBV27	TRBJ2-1	TGTGCCAGCAGTTTATCCGGGGACTTGCTTGCCTATGAGCAGTTCTTC	CASSLSGDLLAYEQFF
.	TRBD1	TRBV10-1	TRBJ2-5	TGCGCCAGCAGGGGGACAGGGGAAGAGACCCAGTACTTC	CASRGTGEETQYF
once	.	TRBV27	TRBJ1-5	TGTGCCAGCAGCATTAGTGGTTATAGCAATCAGCCCCAGCATTTT	CASSISGYSNQPQHF
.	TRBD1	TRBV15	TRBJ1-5	TGTGCCACCAGCAGTTCTCGACAGGGGGGTCAGCCCCAGCATTTT	CATSSSRQGGQPQHF
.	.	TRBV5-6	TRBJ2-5	TGTGCCAGCAGCTTGGCCCGGGACAACGCTCAAGAGACCCAGTACTTC	CASSLARDNAQETQYF
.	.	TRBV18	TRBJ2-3	TGTGCCAGCTCAGGTTCCGGGTCTACCACAGATACGCAGTATTTT	CASSGSGSTTDTQYF
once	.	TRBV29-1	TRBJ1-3	TGCAGCGTTGAAGATCCAGAGAATGGTAATGGAAACACCATATATTTT	CSVEDPENGNGNTIYF
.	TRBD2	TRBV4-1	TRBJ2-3	TGCGCCAGCAGGCTTCTAGCGGGGGGCGTGGATACGCAGTATTTT	CASRLLAGGVDTQYF
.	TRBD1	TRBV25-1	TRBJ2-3	TGTGCCAGCAGTGAATCTCAGGACAGGGGTTCAGATACGCAGTATTTT	CASSESQDRGSDTQYF
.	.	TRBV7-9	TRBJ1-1	TGTGCCAGCAGCTATGGGACATCTGAAGCTTTCTTT	CASSYGTSEAFF
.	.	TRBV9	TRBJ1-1	TGTGCCAGCAGCGCCGGGGGGAACACTGAAGCTTTCTTT	CASSAGGNTEAFF
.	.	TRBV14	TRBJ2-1	TGTGCCAGCAGCCAATTCCATGAGCAGTTCTTC	CASSQFHEQFF
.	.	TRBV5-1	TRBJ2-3	TGCGCCAGCAGCTTGGGACAGGCATCCGATACGCAGTATTTT	CASSLGQASDTQYF
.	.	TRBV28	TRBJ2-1	TGTGCCAGCACCGTCAGGGGGGGAGCCTACAATGAGCAGTTCTTC	CASTVRGGAYNEQFF
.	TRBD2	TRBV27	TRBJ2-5	TGTGCCAGCAGTCCGACTAGCGGGAGGTATGAGACCCAGTACTTC	CASSPTSGRYETQYF
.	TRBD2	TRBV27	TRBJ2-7	TGTGCCAGCAGTTTACGGGGGGTTCGCGAGCAGTACTTC	CASSLRGVREQYF
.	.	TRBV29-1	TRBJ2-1	TGCAGCGAGGGGGATGGATCCTACAATGAGCAGTTCTTC	CSEGDGSYNEQFF
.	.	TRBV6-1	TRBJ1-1	TGTGCCAGCAGTGTTTGGGGTGAAGCTTTCTTT	CASSVWGEAFF
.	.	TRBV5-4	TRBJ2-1	TGTGCCAGCAGCCGGGACCTCAATGAGCAGTTCTTC	CASSRDLNEQFF
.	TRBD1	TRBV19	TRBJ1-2	TGTGCCCTCAGACAGGGGGAAGAAGGCTACACCTTC	CALRQGEEGYTF
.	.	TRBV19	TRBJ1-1	TGTGCCAGTTTTACCGGGGGTTCCACTGAAGCTTTCTTT	CASFTGGSTEAFF
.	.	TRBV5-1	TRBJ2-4	TGCGCCAGCAGCTTGGTTTTTTCTAAGGCCAAAAACATTCAGTACTTC	CASSLVFSKAKNIQYF
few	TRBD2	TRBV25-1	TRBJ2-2	TGTGCCAGCACTCCGGGGGGAAACACCGGGGAGCTGTTTTTT	CASTPGGNTGELFF
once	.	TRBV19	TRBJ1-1	TGTGCCAGTAGTACAACCTTGAACACTGAAGCTTTCTTT	CASSTTLNTEAFF
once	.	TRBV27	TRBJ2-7	TGTGCCAGCAGTTTGGGGTTGGGCTACGAGCAGTACTTC	CASSLGLGYEQYF
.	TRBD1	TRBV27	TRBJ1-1	TGTGCCAGCAAAGGGACAGGGGGCTACGGGGGCACTGAAGCTTTCTTT	CASKGTGGYGGTEAFF
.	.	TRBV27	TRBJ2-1	TGTGCCAGCGGTTACAATGAGCAGTTCTTC	CASGYNEQFF
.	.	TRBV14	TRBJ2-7	TGTGCCAGCAGCCAAGAGAACCAACCTAGGGGTGAGCAGTACTTC	CASSQENQPRGEQYF
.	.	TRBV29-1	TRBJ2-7	TGCAGCGTCGCCCAACCGGGACTGGACTACGAGCAGTACTTC	CSVAQPGLDYEQYF
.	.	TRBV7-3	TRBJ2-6	TGTGCCAGCAGCTTGACCGGGGCCTCTGGGGCCAACGTCCTGACTTTC	CASSLTGASGANVLTF
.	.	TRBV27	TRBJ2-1	TGTGCCAGCAGTTTATCGGGGGGAGGGGGAATATACAATGAGCAGTTCTTC	CASSLSGGGGIYNEQFF
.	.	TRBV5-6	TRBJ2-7	TGTGCCAGCAGCTTGTGGCCTAAGGGCGAGCAGTACTTC	CASSLWPKGEQYF
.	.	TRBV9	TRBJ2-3	TGTGCCAGCGGTAGTGAGGGCAGAACTAGCACAGATACGCAGTATTTT	CASGSEGRTSTDTQYF
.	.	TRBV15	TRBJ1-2	TGTGCCACCAGCAGAGATTCCCTAGGGGGGATTAACTATGGCTACACCTTC	CATSRDSLGGINYGYTF
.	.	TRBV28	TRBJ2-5	TGTGCCAGCAGTTCGACGGGAACCACTCCCCAAGAGACCCAGTACTTC	CASSSTGTTPQETQYF
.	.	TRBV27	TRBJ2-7	TGTGCCAGCAGTTTATCAGACTCCTACGAGCAGTACTTC	CASSLSDSYEQYF
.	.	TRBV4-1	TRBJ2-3	TGCGCCAGCAGCCAAGGGGCCGGGAGCACAGATACGCAGTATTTT	CASSQGAGSTDTQYF
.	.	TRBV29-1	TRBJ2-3	TGCAGCGATGGGATCCCTCAGGTAGATACGCAGTATTTT	CSDGIPQVDTQYF
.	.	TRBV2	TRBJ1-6	TGTGCCAGCAGTGAAAAAAGGACAGACTATAATTCACCCCTCCACTTT	CASSEKRTDYNSPLHF
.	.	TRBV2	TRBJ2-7	TGTGCCAGCAGTGAAGCGCTCTCTACCCTAGGTAGGACCTACGAGCAGTACTTC	CASSEALSTLGRTYEQYF
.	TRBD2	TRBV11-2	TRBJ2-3	TGTGCCAGCAGCCCAAAACTAGCGGGGCAAAACACAGATACGCAGTATTTT	CASSPKLAGQNTDTQYF
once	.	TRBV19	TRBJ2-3	TGTGCCAGTAGTTTCGGAGTTTTCGGCCCAGATACGCAGTATTTT	CASSFGVFGPDTQYF
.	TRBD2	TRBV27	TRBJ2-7	TGTGCCAGCCGCACCCTAGCGGCGTACGAGCAGTACTTC	CASRTLAAYEQYF
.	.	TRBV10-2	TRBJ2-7	TGCGCCAGCAGCCCATTATTACGGGACGAAGCCTACGAGCAGTACTTC	CASSPLLRDEAYEQYF
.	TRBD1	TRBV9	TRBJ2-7	TGTGCCAGCAGCGTTGGGACAGGGCTCTACGAGCAGTACTTC	CASSVGTGLYEQYF
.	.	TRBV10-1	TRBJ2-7	TGCGCCAGCAGTGGACAGGAGTCCTACGAGCAGTACTTC	CASSGQESYEQYF
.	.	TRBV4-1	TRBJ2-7	TGCGCCAGCAGCCAAGATTTGGGCAGGCTAACCTACGAGCAGTACTTC	CASSQDLGRLTYEQYF
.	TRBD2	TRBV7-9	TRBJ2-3	TGTGCCAGCAGCTTAGGGCTAGCGGGAGGGGCAGATACGCAGTATTTT	CASSLGLAGGADTQYF
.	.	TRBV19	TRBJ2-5	TGTGCCAGTAGTCCGCGTGGTAGTCCGGAGACCCAGTACTTC	CASSPRGSPETQYF
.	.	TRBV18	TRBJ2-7	TGTGCCAGCTCCAGCGAGGACAGTTACTACGAGCAGTACTTC	CASSSEDSYYEQYF
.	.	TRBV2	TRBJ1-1	TGTGCCAGCGGGCGGGGGATGAACACTGAAGCTTTCTTT	CASGRGMNTEAFF